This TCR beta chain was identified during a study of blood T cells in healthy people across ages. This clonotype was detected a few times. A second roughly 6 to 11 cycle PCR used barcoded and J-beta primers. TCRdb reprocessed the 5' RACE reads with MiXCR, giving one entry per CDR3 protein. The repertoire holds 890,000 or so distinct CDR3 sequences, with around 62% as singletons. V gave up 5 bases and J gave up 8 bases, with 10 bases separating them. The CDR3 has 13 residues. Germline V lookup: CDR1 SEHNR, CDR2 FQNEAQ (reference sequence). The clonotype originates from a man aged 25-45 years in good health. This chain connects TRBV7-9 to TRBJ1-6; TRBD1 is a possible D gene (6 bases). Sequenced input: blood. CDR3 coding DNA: TGTGCCAGCAGCCCGGACAGCGATTCACCCCTCCACTTT. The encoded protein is CASSPDSDSPLHF. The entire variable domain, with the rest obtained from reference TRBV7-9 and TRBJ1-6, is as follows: DTGVSQNPRHKITKRGQNVTFRCDPISEHNRLYWYRQTLGQGPEFLTYFQNEAQLEKSRLLSDRFSAERPKGSFSTLEIQRTEQGDSAMYLCASSPDSDSPLHFGNGTRLTVT.